The 5 T cell receptor beta chains presented below share a single source sample, sequenced in a study of regulatory T cells in long-lasting Graves disease. The time point denotes: persistent/refractory GD, antithyroid drugs over 5 years with positive TRAb. Construction of the TCR library relied on RNA isolated from PBMCs. Investigators prepared the TCR beta libraries by applying iRepertoire HTBI primers and Arm-PCR of CDR3 regions. One entry per CDR3 protein, called by TCRdb with MiXCR from the multiplex PCR reads. The data show about 470,000 distinct CDR3 sequences, about a fifth seen once. This material consisted of peripheral blood mononuclear cells (PBMCs), taken when the disease was refractory, from a patient treated with antithyroid drugs. These receptors originate from a female donor with Graves disease.

This clonotype was detected ten times or more. This chain connects TRBV18 to TRBJ2-7, with 9 bases that match TRBD2. V lost 1 base and J lost 6; bases outside the gene matches: 10. The CDR3 runs to 16 residues. Per the germline V gene, CDR1 is KGHSH and CDR2 is LQKENI. CDR3 sequence (DNA): TGTGCCAGCTCACCACTAGCGGGAGCCACCATCTCCGAGCAGTACTTC. It specifies CASSPLAGATISEQYF.

The chain carries TRBV27 and TRBJ2-1; 16 nucleotides agree with TRBD2. V shed 2 bases and J 1 base; nucleotides not matched to a gene: 14. CDR1 and CDR2 from the germline V gene are MNHEY and SMNVEV (reference sequence). CDR3 size: 22 residues. The CDR3 reads CASSLRRPPPGLAGGSYNEQFF. The DNA for the CDR3 is TGTGCCAGCAGTTTAAGGCGACCACCTCCGGGACTAGCGGGAGGGTCCTACAATGAGCAGTTCTTC.

This clonotype was counted at least ten times. The gene calls are TRBV30 and TRBJ1-1, with D perhaps matching TRBD1 (5 bases). Deletions cut 5 bases from V and 4 bases from J, with 11 bases between. CDR3 length: 12 residues. The V gene's germline CDR1 is GTSNPN and CDR2 SVGIG (reference sequence). The CDR3 DNA follows: TGTGCCTGGTCTACAGGCGGCACTGAAGCTTTCTTT. This encodes CAWSTGGTEAFF.

The rearrangement links TRBV16 to TRBJ1-1, with D unresolved. CDR1 and CDR2 (germline): KGHSY, FQNENV. V lost 0 bases, J lost 5 bases, and 10 bases lay in between. The CDR3 consists of 14 residues. The CDR3 bases are TGTGCCAGCAGCCAATCGCGGACGGGAACTGAAGCTTTCTTT. It codes for CASSQSRTGTEAFF.

Ten or more counts support this clonotype. The chain employs TRBV20-1 and TRBJ2-7; D perhaps matches TRBD2 (6 bases). The germline V gene has CDR1 DFQATT and CDR2 SNEGSKA (reference sequence). The CDR3 runs 15 residues. The V end lost 1 base, the J end lost 0 bases, and 13 bases lay between the germline ends. The CDR3 is CSARVGGIVSYEQYF. The CDR3 DNA follows: TGCAGTGCTAGAGTTGGCGGGATAGTCTCCTACGAGCAGTACTTC.